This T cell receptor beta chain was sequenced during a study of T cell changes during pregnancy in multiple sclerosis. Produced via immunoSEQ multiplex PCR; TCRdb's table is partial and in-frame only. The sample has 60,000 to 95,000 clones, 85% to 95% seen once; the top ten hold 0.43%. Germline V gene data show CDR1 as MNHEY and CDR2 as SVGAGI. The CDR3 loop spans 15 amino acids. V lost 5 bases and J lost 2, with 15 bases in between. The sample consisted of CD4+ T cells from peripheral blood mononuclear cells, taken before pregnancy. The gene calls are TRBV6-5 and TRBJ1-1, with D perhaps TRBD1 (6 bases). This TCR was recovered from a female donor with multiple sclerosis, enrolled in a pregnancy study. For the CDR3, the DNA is TGTGCCAGCAGTGCCCTGGGGGGGGCAAACACTGAAGCTTTCTTT. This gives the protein CASSALGGANTEAFF.